The clone carrying this T cell receptor beta chain was seen just once. The data are from a study of control samples from healthy donors and cancer patients. Some clones are missing from TCRdb's copy, which holds only in-frame ones; the method was immunoSEQ multiplex PCR. The sample yields roughly 160,000 clones, under 96% seen once. The length of the CDR3 is 15 residues. Trimming at V came to 4 bases and at J to 7 bases, leaving 13 bases not matched to a gene. CDR1 SGHTS and CDR2 YDEGEE come from the germline V gene. The V and J genes are TRBV5-8 and TRBJ1-2; 7 bases agree with TRBD1. Sequences were obtained from blood. The receptor comes from a woman aged 25 to 39 in good health. The CDR3 loop is CASSETPGGGRGYTF. In nucleotides, the CDR3 is TGTGCCAGCAGCGAGACTCCCGGAGGGGGCCGTGGCTACACCTTC.